The clone carrying this T cell receptor (beta chain) was counted at least ten times. The target antigen is unknown. This sample stems from a study of T cell repertoires in cytomegalovirus infection. Study as a whole: A matching HLA type, together with CMV infection, was signaled by public TCR beta signatures.

V trimming: 10 bases; J trimming: 7 bases; junction bases outside the gene matches: 7. The germline CDR1 and CDR2 sequences are SEHNR and FQNEAQ (reference sequence). The CDR3 covers 11 residues. TCRdb re-called the reads with MiXCR, one entry per CDR3 protein. Seen here are over 450,000 distinct CDR3 sequences, approximately 11% observed once, and the top ten hold 10%. Study outcomes and limitations: The cumulative frequency of public TCR beta families identified carriers of CMV plus the relevant HLA. HLA-C-restricted CMV clonotypes gave the most frequent clonotype in two of eight donors.

Sequencing was carried out using PBMCs. The receptor comes from a human donor in good health (CMV status not recorded). Some clones in this sample may be carry-over from other donors' samples. This chain connects TRBV7-9 to TRBJ2-7; TRBD1 agrees at 7 bases. The CDR3 DNA reads as TGTGCCACCGCTGGGACAGAAGAGCAGTACTTC. Encoded protein: CATAGTEEQYF.